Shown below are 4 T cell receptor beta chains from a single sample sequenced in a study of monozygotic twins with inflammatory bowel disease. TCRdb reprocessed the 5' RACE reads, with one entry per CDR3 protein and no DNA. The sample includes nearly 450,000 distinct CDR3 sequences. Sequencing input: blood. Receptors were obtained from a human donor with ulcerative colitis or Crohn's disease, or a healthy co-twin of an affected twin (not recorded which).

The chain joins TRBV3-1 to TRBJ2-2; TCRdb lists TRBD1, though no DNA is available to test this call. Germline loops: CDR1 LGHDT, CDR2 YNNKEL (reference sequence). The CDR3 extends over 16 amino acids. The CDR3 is CASSPRGTGAVGELFF.

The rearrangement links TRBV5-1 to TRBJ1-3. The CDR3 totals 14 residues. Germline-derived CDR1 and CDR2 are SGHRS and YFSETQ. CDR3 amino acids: CASSFEGSGNTINF. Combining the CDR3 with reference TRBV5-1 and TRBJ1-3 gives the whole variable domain KAGVTQTPRYLIKTRGQQVTLSCSPISGHRSVSWYQQTPGQGLQFLFEYFSETQRNKGNFPGRFSGRQFSNSRSEMNVSTLELGDSALYLCASSFEGSGNTINFGEGSWLTVV.

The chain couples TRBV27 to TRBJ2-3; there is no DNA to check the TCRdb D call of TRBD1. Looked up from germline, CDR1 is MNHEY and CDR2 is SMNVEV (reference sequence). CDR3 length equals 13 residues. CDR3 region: CASSLMPHGVQYF.

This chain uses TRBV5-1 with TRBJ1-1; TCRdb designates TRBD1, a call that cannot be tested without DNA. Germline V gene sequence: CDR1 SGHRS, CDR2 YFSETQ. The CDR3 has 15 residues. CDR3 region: CASSLNPGGNTEAFF.